This T cell receptor (beta chain) was sequenced for a study of blood T cell repertoires in COVID-19. The overall study: Spain, Italy and the United States supplied samples that represented acute and convalescent COVID-19. The analysed material was cDNA or gDNA that came from T cells, B-cell-depleted T cells, or PBMCs.

TCRdb's table, derived via immunoSEQ multiplex PCR, lists solely in-frame clones and lacks some. The table shows tens of thousands of clones, with roughly 83% occurring only once. CDR1 and CDR2 from the germline V gene are MRHNA and SNTAGT. Between the trimmed V and J ends, which lost 4 bases and 0 bases, there was a span of 7 bases. CDR3 length equals 14 residues. The source material was peripheral blood. The sequence came from a man older than 75 with active or convalescent COVID-19. The genes are TRBV6-4 and TRBJ2-1; D ambiguous. This CDR3 reads CASSAESSYNEQFF. Written as DNA, the CDR3 is TGTGCCAGCAGTGCGGAGAGCTCCTACAATGAGCAGTTCTTC.